The sequence of this T cell receptor (beta chain) was determined in a study of T cell responses to AZD1222 COVID-19 vaccine. This CDR3 has 14 residues. Per the germline V gene, CDR1 is KGHSH and CDR2 is LQKENI. The V end lost 1 base, the J end lost 6 bases, and 12 bases lay between the germline ends. The method was immunoSEQ multiplex PCR; TCRdb's version includes in-frame clones alone and lacks a portion of them. The table shows about 83,000 clones, with around 87% occurring only once. This chain joins TRBV18 and TRBJ1-1; TRBD1 is a possible D gene (5 bases). This sample comprised peripheral blood, obtained on day 0 of AZD1222 vaccination. The clonotype was recovered from an adult in good health. CDR3 nucleotide sequence: TGTGCCAGCTCACCACGGTCAGGGTTCGCTGAAGCTTTCTTT. It translates to CASSPRSGFAEAFF.